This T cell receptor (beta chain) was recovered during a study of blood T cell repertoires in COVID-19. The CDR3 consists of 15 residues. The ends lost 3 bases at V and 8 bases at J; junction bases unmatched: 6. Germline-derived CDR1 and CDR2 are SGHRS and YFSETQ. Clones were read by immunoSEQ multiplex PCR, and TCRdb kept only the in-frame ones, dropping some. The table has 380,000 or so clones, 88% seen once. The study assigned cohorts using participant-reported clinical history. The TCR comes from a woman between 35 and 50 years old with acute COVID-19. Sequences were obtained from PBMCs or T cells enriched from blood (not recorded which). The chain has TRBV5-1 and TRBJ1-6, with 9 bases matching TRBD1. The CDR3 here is CASSYNRDRDSPLHF. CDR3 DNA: TGCGCCAGCAGCTACAACCGGGACAGGGATTCACCCCTCCACTTT.